This TCR beta chain came from a study of graft-versus-host responses after intestinal transplantation. The CDR3 has 15 amino acids. V gave up 1 base and J gave up 6 bases, with 12 bases separating them. Germline CDR1 SEHNR, CDR2 FQNEAQ (reference sequence). The repertoire was sequenced with immunoSEQ multiplex PCR; TCRdb's copy has only in-frame clones and lacks some. The data hold approximately 68,000 clones, with 85% to 90% observed a single time. Notes on this clone: Its target is unknown.

The sequencing here drew on unstimulated CD8+ T cells sorted from spleen or lymph node cells, taken before transplant. The rearrangement uses TRBV7-9 and TRBJ2-2, with D unclear. This TCR came from a human donor who was the organ donor for an intestinal transplant. For the CDR3, the DNA is TGTGCCAGCAGCTTAGGGGTTGGAGATTCCGGGGAGCTGTTTTTT. Its protein is CASSLGVGDSGELFF.